This entry features one T cell receptor beta chain sequence. The CDR3 loop spans 15 amino acids. The J segment lost 2 bases and the V segment lost 8 bases, leaving 7 bases of the junction unmatched. Germline CDR1 SNHLY, CDR2 FYNNEI. Methods used by the authors: Reference gene primer amplification yielded estimated nucleated cell counts. Using immunoSEQ multiplex PCR, the repertoire was profiled, and TCRdb retains in-frame clones only, with some absent. V and J calls and clone size follow that table, whereas D and trimming were derived from the DNA. The sample lists 250,000 to 300,000 clones, around 90% seen once, with 6.3% in the top ten. The data were taken from a study of blood T cell repertoires in COVID-19.

The sequenced sample was peripheral blood. V gene TRBV2 combines with J gene TRBJ1-5; 9 positions agree with TRBD1. The sequence came from a woman between 50 and 59 years old with COVID-19, enrolled during active disease. As DNA, the CDR3 is TGTGCCAGCCGACAGGGGGATGAGGGCAATCAGCCCCAGCATTTT. Translated, it gives CASRQGDEGNQPQHF.